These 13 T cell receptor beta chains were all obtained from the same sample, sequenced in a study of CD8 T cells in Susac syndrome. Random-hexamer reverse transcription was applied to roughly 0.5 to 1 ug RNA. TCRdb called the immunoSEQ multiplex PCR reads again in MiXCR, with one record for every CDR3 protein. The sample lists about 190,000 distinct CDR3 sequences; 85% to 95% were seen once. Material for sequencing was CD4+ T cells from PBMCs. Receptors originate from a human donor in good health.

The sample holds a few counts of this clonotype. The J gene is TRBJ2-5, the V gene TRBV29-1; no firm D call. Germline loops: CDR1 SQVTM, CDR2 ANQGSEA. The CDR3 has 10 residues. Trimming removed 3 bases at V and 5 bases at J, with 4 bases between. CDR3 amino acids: CSVEVETQYF. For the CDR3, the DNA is TGCAGCGTTGAGGTCGAGACCCAGTACTTC. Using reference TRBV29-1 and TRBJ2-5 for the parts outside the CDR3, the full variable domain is SAVISQKPSRDICQRGTSLTIQCQVDSQVTMMFWYRQQPGQSLTLIATANQGSEATYESGFVIDKFPISRPNLTFSTLTVSNMSPEDSSIYLCSVEVETQYFGPGTRLLVL.

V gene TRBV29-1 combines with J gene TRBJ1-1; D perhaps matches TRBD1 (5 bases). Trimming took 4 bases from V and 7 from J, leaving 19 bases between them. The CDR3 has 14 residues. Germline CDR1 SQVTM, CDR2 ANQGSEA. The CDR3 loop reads CSVVGRVQAGEAFF. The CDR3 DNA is TGCAGCGTTGTGGGCAGGGTACAAGCCGGTGAAGCTTTCTTT.

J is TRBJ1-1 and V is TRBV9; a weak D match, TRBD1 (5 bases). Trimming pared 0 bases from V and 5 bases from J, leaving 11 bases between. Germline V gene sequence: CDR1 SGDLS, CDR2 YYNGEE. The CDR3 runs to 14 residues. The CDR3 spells CASSVVAGRTEAFF. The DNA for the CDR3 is TGTGCCAGCAGCGTAGTGGCAGGGCGGACTGAAGCTTTCTTT.

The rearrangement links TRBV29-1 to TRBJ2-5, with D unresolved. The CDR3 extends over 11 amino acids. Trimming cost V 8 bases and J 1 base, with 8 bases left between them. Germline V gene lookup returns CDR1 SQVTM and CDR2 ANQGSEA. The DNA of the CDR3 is TGCAGCACATGGACCCAAGAGACCCAGTACTTC. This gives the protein CSTWTQETQYF.

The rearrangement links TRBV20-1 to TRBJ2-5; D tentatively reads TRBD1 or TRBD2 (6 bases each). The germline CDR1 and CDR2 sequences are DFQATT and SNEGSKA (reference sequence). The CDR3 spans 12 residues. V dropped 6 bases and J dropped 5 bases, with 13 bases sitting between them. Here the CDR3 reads CSAEGGQETQYF. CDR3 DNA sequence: TGCAGTGCGGAGGGGGGCCAGGAGACCCAGTACTTC.

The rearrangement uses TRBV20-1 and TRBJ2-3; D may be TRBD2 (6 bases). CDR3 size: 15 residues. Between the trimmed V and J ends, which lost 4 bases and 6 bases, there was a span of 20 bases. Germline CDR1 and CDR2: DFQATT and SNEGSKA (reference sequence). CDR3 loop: CSATRRTSSADTQYF. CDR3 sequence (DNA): TGCAGTGCTACTCGCCGTACTAGCTCAGCCGATACGCAGTATTTT.

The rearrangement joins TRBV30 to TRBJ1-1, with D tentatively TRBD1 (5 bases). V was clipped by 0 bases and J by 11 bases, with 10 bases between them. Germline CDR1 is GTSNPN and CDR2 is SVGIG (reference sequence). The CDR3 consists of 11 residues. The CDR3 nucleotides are TGTGCCTGGAGTGTCGCAGGGCGGGCTTTCTTT. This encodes CAWSVAGRAFF.

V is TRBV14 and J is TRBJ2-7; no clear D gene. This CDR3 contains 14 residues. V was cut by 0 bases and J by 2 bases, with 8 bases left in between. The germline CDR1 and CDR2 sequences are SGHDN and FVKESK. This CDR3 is CASSQEPPPYEQYV. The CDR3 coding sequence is TGTGCCAGCAGCCAAGAGCCACCCCCCTACGAGCAGTACGTC.

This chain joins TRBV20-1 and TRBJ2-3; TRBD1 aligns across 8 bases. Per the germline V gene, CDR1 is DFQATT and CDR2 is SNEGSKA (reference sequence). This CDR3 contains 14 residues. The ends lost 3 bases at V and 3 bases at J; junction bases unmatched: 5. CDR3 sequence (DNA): TGCAGTGCTAGGAGAGACAGGGGAACAGATACGCAGTATTTT. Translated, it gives CSARRDRGTDTQYF.

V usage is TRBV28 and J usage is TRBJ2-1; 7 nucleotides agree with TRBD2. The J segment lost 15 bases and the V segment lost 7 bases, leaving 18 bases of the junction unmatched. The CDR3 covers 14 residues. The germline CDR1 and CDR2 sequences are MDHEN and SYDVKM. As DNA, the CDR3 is TGTGCCAGCAACCCGGCTCTAGCGGCCGGGGCCCTGTTCTTC. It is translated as CASNPALAAGALFF.

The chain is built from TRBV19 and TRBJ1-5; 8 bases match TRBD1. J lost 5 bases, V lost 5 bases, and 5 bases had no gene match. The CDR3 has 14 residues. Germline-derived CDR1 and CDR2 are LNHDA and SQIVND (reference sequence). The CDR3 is CASSPQGEDQPQHF. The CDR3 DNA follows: TGTGCCAGTAGTCCACAGGGGGAAGATCAGCCCCAGCATTTT.

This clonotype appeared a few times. The CDR3 DNA follows: TGTGCCAGCAGCTTCGACTATGGCTACACCTTC. This sequence encodes CASSFDYGYTF. This sequence joins TRBV13 and TRBJ1-2; D is undetermined. The CDR3 extends over 11 amino acids. Trimming removed 3 bases from V and 3 bases from J, with 2 bases in between. The germline V gene has CDR1 PRHDT and CDR2 FYEKMQ (reference sequence).

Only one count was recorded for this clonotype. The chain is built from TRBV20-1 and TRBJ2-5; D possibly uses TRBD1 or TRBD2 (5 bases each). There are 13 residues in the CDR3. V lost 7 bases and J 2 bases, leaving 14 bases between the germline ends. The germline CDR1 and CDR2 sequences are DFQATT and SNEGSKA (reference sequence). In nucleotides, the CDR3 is TGCAGTGGGGAGAAGGGACGGCAAGAGACCCAGTACTTC. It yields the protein CSGEKGRQETQYF.